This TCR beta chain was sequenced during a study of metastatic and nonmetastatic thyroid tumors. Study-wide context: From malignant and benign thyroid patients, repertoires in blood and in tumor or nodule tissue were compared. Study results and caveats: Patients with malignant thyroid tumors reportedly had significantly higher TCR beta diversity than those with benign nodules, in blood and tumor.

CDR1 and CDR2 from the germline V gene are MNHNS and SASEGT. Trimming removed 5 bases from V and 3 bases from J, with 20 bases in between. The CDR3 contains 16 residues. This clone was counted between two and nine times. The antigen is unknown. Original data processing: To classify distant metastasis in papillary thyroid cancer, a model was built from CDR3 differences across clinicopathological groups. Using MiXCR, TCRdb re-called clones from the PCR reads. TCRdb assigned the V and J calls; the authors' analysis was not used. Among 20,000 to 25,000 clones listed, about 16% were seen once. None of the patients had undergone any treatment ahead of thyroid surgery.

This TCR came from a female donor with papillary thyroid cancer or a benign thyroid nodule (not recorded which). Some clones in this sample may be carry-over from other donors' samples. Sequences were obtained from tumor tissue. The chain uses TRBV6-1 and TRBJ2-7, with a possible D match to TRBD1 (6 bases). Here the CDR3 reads CASSRIQGVGFYEQYF. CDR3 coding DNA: TGTGCCAGCAGTCGAATACAGGGAGTAGGATTCTACGAGCAGTACTTC.